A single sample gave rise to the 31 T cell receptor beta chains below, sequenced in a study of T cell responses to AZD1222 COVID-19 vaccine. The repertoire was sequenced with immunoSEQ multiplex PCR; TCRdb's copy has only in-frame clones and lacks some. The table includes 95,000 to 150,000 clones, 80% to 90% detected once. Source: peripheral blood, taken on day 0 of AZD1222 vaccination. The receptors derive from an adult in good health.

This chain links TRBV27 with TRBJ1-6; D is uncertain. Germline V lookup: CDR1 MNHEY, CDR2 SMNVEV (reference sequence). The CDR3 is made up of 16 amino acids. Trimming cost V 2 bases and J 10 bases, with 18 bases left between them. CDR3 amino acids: CASSLVAFSTPSPLHF. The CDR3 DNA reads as TGTGCCAGCAGTTTAGTTGCTTTCTCAACCCCATCACCCCTCCACTTT.

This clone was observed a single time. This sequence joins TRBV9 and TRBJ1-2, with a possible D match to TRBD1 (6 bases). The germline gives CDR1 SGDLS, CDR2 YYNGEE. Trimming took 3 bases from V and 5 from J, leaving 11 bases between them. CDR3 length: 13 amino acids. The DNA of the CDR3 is TGTGCCAGCAGCGGATACAGGGTATATGGCTACACCTTC. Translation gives CASSGYRVYGYTF.

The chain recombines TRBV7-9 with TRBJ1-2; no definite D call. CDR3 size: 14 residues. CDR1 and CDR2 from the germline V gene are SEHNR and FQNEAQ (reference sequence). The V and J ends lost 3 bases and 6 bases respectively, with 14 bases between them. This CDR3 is CASSFSEGLDGYTF. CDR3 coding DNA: TGTGCCAGCAGCTTTAGCGAAGGACTAGATGGCTACACCTTC.

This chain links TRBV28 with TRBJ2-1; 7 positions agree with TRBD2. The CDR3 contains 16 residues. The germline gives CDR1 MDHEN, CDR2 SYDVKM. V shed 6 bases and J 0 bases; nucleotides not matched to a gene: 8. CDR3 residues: CASRPGEGSSYNEQFF. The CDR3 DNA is TGTGCCAGCAGACCGGGGGAGGGAAGCTCCTACAATGAGCAGTTCTTC.

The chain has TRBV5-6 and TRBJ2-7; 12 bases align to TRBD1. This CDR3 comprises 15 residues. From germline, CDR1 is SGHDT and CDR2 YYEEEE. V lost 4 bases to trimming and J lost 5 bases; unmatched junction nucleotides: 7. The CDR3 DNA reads TGTGCCAGCAGCCCGACGGGGACAGGGGGCAACGAGCAGTACTTC. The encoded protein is CASSPTGTGGNEQYF. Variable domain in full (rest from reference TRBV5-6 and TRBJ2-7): DAGVTQSPTHLIKTRGQQVTLRCSPKSGHDTVSWYQQALGQGPQFIFQYYEEEERQRGNFPDRFSGHQFPNYSSELNVNALLLGDSALYLCASSPTGTGGNEQYFGPGTRLTVT.

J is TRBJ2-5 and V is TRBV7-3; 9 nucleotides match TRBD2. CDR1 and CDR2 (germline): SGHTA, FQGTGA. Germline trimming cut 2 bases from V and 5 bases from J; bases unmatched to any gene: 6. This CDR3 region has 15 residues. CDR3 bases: TGTGCCAGCAGCTTAGGCGGGGGGGCCGGTGAGACCCAGTACTTC. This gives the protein CASSLGGGAGETQYF.

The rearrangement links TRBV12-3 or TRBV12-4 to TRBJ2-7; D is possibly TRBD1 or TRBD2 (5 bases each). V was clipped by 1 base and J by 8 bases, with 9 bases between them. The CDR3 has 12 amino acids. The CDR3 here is CASSLVGTKQYF. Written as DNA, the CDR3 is TGTGCCAGCAGTTTAGTAGGGACCAAGCAGTACTTC.

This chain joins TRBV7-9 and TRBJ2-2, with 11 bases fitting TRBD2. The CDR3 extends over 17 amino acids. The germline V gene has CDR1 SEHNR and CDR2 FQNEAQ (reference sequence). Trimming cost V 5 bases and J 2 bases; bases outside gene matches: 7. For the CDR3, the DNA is TGTGCCAGCAGCCGGGGGGGACTAGCGGACAACACCGGGGAGCTGTTTTTT. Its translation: CASSRGGLADNTGELFF.

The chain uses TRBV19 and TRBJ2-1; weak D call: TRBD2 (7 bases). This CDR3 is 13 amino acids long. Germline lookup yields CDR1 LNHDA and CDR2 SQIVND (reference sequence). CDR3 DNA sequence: TGTGGGAGTGGGGGGGCCCTCTTCAATGAGCAGTTCTTC. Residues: CGSGGALFNEQFF.

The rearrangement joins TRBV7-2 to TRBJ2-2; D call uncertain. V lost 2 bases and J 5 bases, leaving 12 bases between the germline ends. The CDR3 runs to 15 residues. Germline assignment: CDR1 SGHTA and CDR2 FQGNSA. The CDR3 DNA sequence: TGTGCCAGCAGCTTACACAGTCTAAGTACCGGGGAGCTGTTTTTT. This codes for CASSLHSLSTGELFF.

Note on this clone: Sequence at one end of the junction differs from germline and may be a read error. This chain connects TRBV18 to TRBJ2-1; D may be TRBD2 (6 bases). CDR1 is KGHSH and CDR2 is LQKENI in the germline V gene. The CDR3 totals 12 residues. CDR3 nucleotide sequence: TGTGCCAGCTCACCAGAGGGACTCAAGCCGGTCTTC. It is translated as CASSPEGLKPVF.

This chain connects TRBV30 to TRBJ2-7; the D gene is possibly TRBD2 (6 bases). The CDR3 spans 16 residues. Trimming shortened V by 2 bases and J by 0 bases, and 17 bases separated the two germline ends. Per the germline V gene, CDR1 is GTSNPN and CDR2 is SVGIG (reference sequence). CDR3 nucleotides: TGTGCCTGGAGTCTCCCCTCGGCCGGGAGCTCCTACGAGCAGTACTTC. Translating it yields CAWSLPSAGSSYEQYF.

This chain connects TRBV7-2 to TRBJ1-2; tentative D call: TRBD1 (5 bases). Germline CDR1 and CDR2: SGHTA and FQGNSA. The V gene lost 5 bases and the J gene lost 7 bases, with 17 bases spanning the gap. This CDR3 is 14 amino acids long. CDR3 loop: CASSPRNGGAGYTF. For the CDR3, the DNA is TGTGCCAGCAGCCCCCGCAATGGAGGGGCTGGCTACACCTTC.

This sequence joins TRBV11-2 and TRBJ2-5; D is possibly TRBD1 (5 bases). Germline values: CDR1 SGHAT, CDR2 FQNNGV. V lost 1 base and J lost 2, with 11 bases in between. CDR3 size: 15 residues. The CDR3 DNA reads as TGTGCCAGCAGCTTAGCTTCGGACATACAAGAGACCCAGTACTTC. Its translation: CASSLASDIQETQYF.

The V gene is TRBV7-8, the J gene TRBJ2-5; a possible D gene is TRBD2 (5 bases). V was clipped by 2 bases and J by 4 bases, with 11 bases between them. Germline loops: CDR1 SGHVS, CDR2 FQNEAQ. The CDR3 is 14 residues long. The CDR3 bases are TGTGCCAGCAGCTTATCCCTCGGAGGAGAGACCCAGTACTTC. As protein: CASSLSLGGETQYF.

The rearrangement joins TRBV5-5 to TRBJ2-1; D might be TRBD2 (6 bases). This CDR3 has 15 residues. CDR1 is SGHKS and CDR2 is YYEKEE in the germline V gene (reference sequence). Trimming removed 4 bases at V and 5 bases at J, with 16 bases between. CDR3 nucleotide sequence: TGTGCCAGCAGCACCGGGGGTCTAACACACAATGAGCAGTTCTTC. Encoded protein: CASSTGGLTHNEQFF.

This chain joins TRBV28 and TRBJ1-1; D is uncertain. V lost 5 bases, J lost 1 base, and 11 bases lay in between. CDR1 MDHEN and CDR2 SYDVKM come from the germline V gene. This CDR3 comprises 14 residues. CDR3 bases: TGTGCCAGCAGTCATCTGCTCCCGAACACTGAAGCTTTCTTT. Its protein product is CASSHLLPNTEAFF.

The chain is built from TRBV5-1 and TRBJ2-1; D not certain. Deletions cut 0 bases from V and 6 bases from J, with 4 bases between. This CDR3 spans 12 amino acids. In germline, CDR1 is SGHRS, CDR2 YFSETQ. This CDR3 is CASSLDGNEQFF. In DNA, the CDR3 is TGCGCCAGCAGCTTGGACGGCAATGAGCAGTTCTTC.

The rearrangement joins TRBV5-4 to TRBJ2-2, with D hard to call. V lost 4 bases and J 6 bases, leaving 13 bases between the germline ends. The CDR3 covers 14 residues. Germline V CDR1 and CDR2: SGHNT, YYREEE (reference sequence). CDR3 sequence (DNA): TGTGCCAGCAGCCGTTCCCCTGAACCCGGGGAGCTGTTTTTT. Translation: CASSRSPEPGELFF.

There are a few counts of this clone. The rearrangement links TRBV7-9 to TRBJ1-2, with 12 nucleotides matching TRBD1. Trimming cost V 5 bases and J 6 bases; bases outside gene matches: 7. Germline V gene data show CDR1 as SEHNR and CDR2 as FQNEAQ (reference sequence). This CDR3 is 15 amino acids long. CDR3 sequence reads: CASSLPGQGAHGYTF. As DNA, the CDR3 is TGTGCCAGCAGCCTCCCGGGACAGGGGGCCCATGGCTACACCTTC.

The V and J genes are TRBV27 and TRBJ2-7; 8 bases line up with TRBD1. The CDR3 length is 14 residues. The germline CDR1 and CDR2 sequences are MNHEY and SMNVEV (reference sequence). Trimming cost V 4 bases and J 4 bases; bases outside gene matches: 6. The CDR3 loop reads CASSSLRGLYEQYF. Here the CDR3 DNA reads TGTGCCAGCAGTTCCCTCAGGGGGCTATACGAGCAGTACTTC.

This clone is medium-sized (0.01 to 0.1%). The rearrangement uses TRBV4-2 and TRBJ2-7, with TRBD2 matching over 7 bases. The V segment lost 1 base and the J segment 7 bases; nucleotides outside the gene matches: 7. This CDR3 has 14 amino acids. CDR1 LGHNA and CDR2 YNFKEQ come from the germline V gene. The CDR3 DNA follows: TGTGCCAGCAGCCAAGGACTAGCCCCCGGGGAGCAGTACTTC. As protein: CASSQGLAPGEQYF.

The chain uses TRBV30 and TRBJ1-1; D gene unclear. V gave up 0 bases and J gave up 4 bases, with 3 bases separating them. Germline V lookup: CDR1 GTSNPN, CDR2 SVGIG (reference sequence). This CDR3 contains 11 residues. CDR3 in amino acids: CAWSVSTEAFF. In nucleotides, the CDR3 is TGTGCCTGGAGTGTAAGCACTGAAGCTTTCTTT.

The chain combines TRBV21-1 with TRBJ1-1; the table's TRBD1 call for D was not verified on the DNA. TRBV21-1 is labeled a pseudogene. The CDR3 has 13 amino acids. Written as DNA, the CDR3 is TGTGCCAGCAGCTGCGACAGTCGAACTGAAGCTTTCTTT. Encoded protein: CASSCDSRTEAFF.

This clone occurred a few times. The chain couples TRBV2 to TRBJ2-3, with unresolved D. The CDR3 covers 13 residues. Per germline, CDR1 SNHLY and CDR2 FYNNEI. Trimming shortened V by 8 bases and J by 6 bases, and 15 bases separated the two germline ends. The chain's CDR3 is CASGPLLGDTQYF. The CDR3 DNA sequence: TGTGCCAGCGGGCCATTGCTGGGTGATACGCAGTATTTT.

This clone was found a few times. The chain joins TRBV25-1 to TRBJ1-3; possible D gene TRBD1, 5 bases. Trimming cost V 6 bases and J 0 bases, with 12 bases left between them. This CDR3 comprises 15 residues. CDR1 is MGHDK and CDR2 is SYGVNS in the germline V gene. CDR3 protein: CASSAGTDSGNTIYF. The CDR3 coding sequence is TGTGCCAGCAGCGCCGGGACGGACTCTGGAAACACCATATATTTT.

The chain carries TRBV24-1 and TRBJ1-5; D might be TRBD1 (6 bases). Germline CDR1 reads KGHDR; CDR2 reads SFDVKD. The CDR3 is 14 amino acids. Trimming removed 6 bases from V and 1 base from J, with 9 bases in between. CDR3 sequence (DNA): TGTGCCACCAGTACGACAGGAAGCAATCAGCCCCAGCATTTT. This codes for CATSTTGSNQPQHF.

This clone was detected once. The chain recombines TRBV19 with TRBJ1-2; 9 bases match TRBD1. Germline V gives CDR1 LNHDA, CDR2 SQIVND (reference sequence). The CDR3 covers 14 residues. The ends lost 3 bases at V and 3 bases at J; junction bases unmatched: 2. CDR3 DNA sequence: TGTGCCAGTAGTATGGGGGACAGGGACTATGGCTACACCTTC. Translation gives CASSMGDRDYGYTF.

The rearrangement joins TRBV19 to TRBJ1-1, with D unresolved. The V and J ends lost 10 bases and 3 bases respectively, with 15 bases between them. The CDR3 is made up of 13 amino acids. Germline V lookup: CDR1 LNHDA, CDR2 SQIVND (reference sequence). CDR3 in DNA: TGTGCCACCAAACCCAACCCCCACACTGAAGCTTTCTTT. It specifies CATKPNPHTEAFF.

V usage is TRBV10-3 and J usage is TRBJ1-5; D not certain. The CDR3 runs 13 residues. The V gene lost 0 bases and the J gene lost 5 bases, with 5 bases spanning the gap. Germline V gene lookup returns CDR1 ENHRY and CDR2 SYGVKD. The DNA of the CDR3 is TGTGCCATCAGTGAGTCGGGTTATCAGCCCCAGCATTTT. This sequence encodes CAISESGYQPQHF.

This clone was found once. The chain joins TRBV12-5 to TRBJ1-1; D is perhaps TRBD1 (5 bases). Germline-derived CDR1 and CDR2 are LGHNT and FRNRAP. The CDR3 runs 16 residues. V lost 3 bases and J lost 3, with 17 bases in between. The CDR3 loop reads CASGFSPGLGDTEAFF. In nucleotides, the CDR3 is TGTGCTAGTGGTTTCTCCCCGGGATTAGGGGACACTGAAGCTTTCTTT.